A single T cell receptor (beta chain) is shown here with its context. This clonotype was observed at least ten times. Its antigen is not yet known. No clone much larger than this one lies a single base away; base qualities are absent. The data originate from a study of early T cells in non-severe SARS-CoV-2 infection (dated by TCRdb to the early 2020s). Notes on the research overall: Because TCR sequencing was done on bulk RNA from unsorted whole blood, the alpha and beta chains could not be paired.

Overall results and qualifications from the work: VDJdb matching was skewed toward anti-spike CD8 responses, so virus-specific expansions were likely underestimated and private and CD4 specificities were missed.

Trimming at the junction amounts to 3 bases on V and 3 bases on J, and the germline ends lie 6 bases apart. The CDR3 covers 13 residues, taking in both the cysteine and the phenylalanine. The CDR3 DNA has 39 bases and is translated from base 1. The germline V gene (reference sequence) gives CDR1 as LNHDA and CDR2 as SQIVND. Libraries were made using 5' RACE. These reads were obtained on a NextSeq 500. Unique molecular identifiers were attached to individual cDNA molecules in the TCR library protocol so that sequencing error and PCR bias could be corrected. Both TCR alpha and beta chains were sequenced, and tight co-correlation was observed between alpha and beta sequence abundances in each sample. As for the original processing: Decombinator V4 was used to perform V gene, J gene and CDR3 annotation of TCR sequences. Expanded TCRs were defined as changing significantly between any two time points under a Poisson model with p below 0.0001. TCR abundances were normalised to the total number of TCRs sequenced per sample and expressed as counts per million. MAIT TCRs were defined by TRAV1-2 paired with TRAJ12, TRAJ20 or TRAJ33, and iNKT TCRs by TRAV10 paired with TRAJ18. VDJdb, accessed 1 November 2021, was searched for CMV, EBV and SARS-CoV-2 annotated TCRs, with TCRs annotated for multiple antigens excluded. TCRdb ran its own pipeline on the public reads, namely fastp trimming at Q25 and MiXCR clone calling, and kept in-frame beta chains. Identical CDR3 proteins give one entry, which carries the most common genes and DNA. The V and J calls were determined by TCRdb, not by the authors. A total of about 33,000 distinct CDR3 sequences appear in this sample, 4.7% of them only once. The top ten hold over 6.5% of the sample.

The study was a case-control design nested within a healthcare worker cohort in London, UK, with weekly nasopharyngeal swab PCR tests and blood sampling. Between 23 and 31 March 2020, the week of the UK lockdown, healthcare workers were enrolled and then followed up weekly for as long as 16 weeks. This sequence originates from an adult who was a healthcare worker with PCR-confirmed SARS-CoV-2 infection or an uninfected control (not recorded which). This sequence uses TRBV19 and TRBJ1-5; the D gene is unclear. The sequencing input was whole blood. The CDR3 region has the sequence CASSISINQPQHF. The DNA sequence is TGTGCCAGTAGTATTTCTATCAATCAGCCCCAGCATTTT. The variable domain in full, with residues beyond the CDR3 obtained from the reference TRBV19 and TRBJ1-5 genes, is DGGITQSPKYLFRKEGQNVTLSCEQNLNHDAMYWYRQDPGQGLRLIYYSQIVNDFQKGDIAEGYSVSREKKESFPLTVTSAQKNPTAFYLCASSISINQPQHFGDGTRLSIL.